Sequencing of this T cell receptor beta chain was carried out in a study of T cell repertoires in MIS-A myocarditis. The method was immunoSEQ multiplex PCR; TCRdb's version includes in-frame clones alone and lacks a portion of them. Of 11,000 or so clones in the sample, roughly 84% are singletons; the top ten hold 25% to 30%. V shed 0 bases and J 5 bases; nucleotides not matched to a gene: 8. This CDR3 has 16 residues. CDR1 and CDR2 (germline): SGDLS, YYNGEE. Sequences were obtained from right ventricle heart tissue obtained at autopsy. This clonotype was sampled from a young man with fulminant myocarditis from multisystem inflammatory syndrome in adults (MIS-A) after COVID-19. V is TRBV9 and J is TRBJ2-1, with 7 bases lining up with TRBD2. The CDR3, as DNA: TGTGCCAGCAGCGTAGAGGGAGCGGGACTTGACAATGAGCAGTTCTTC. It yields the protein CASSVEGAGLDNEQFF.